This T cell receptor beta chain was found in a study of human T cells and chemical hapten exposure. Overall study: Patients received weekly diphenylcyclopropenone doses to the scalp throughout the approximately 26-week study.

Study-wide results and caveats: Clustering by CDR3 similarity yielded significantly more large clusters from expanded TCRs than controls. Alopecia was present in the donors, so their immune response may differ from healthy people's.

The time point was: patch test 1, 2 weeks after DPC sensitization. Documented treatment: therapeutic diphenylcyclopropenone sensitization with weekly scalp DPC. Unique molecular identifiers were attached to individual cDNA molecules during library preparation. Each CDR3 protein is one row after TCRdb ran MiXCR on the RACE reads. The data show fewer than 500,000 distinct CDR3 sequences, with around 4.8% seen just once and around 2.3% held by the top ten. The CDR3 is 15 residues long. Between the trimmed V and J ends, which lost 1 base and 8 bases, there was a span of 17 bases. Germline V CDR1 and CDR2: SGHVS, FQNEAQ. A few counts support this clonotype. The antigen is not known.

The clonotype originates from a woman aged 45 to 65 with alopecia areata. Some clones in this sample may be carry-over from other donors' samples. Sequences were derived from whole blood, sampled in connection with sensitization to the hapten diphenylcyclopropenone (DPC). This chain links TRBV7-8 with TRBJ1-2; D might be TRBD1 (5 bases). CDR3 in amino acids: CASSLVLAGLRGYTF. The DNA of the CDR3 is TGTGCCAGCAGCTTAGTGCTGGCAGGGCTGCGGGGCTACACCTTC. Complete variable domain (other parts from reference TRBV7-8 and TRBJ1-2): GAGVSQSPRYKVAKRGQDVALRCDPISGHVSLFWYQQALGQGPEFLTYFQNEAQLDKSGLPSDRFFAERPEGSVSTLKIQRTQQEDSAVYLCASSLVLAGLRGYTFGSGTRLTVV.